A single sample is the source of the 18 T cell receptor beta chains below, sequenced in a study of technical replicates of blood from several donors. Assay used: immunoSEQ multiplex PCR; TCRdb lists only in-frame clones, some missing. The sample has approximately 52,000 clones, approximately 90% seen once; the top ten hold 3% to 5%. Sequencing used PBMCs. The receptors were gathered from a human donor in good health. Some clones in this sample may be carry-over from other donors' samples.

The sample holds a few counts of this clone. The chain employs TRBV7-9 and TRBJ2-2; 12 bases agree with TRBD2. Per the germline V gene, CDR1 is SEHNR and CDR2 is FQNEAQ (reference sequence). Trimming cost V 5 bases and J 7 bases; bases outside gene matches: 8. The CDR3 runs to 16 residues. CDR3 protein: CASSPLAGGPGGELFF. The CDR3 DNA reads TGTGCCAGCAGCCCTCTAGCGGGAGGGCCAGGCGGGGAGCTGTTTTTT. Full variable domain (outside the CDR3, taken from reference TRBV7-9 and TRBJ2-2): DTGVSQNPRHKITKRGQNVTFRCDPISEHNRLYWYRQTLGQGPEFLTYFQNEAQLEKSRLLSDRFSAERPKGSFSTLEIQRTEQGDSAMYLCASSPLAGGPGGELFFGEGSRLTVL.

J is TRBJ1-1 and V is TRBV21-1. TRBV21-1 corresponds to a pseudogene. The CDR3 totals 16 residues. CDR3 protein: CASSPEGRGAEFEAFF. CDR3 DNA sequence: TGTGCCAGCAGCCCGGAGGGGCGGGGGGCCGAATTTGAAGCTTTCTTT.

V and J are TRBV9 and TRBJ1-6, with D uncertain. V lost 1 base to trimming and J lost 5 bases, with 16 bases between them. The CDR3 covers 17 residues. The germline V gene encodes CDR1 SGDLS and CDR2 YYNGEE. The CDR3 nucleotides are TGTGCCAGCAGCGTAAGCTGGGAGCCAGCAAATAATTCACCCCTCCACTTT. It yields the protein CASSVSWEPANNSPLHF.

This chain uses TRBV6-5 with TRBJ2-3, with D possibly matching TRBD2 (5 bases). The length of the CDR3 is 11 residues. Germline assignment: CDR1 MNHEY and CDR2 SVGAGI. The CDR3 DNA reads TGTGCGTCCCGGGGTGGAGATACGCAGTATTTT. Encoded protein: CASRGGDTQYF.

V is TRBV7-9 and J is TRBJ2-2; D gene unclear. Deletions cut 5 bases from V and 7 bases from J, with 11 bases between. The CDR3 sequence is 13 residues long. The V gene's germline CDR1 is SEHNR and CDR2 FQNEAQ (reference sequence). In nucleotides, the CDR3 is TGTGCCAGCAGCCTAGATCAGGTCGGGGAGCTGTTTTTT. Translated, it gives CASSLDQVGELFF.

This chain uses TRBV28 with TRBJ1-3; the D is unclear. CDR1 MDHEN and CDR2 SYDVKM come from the germline V gene. This CDR3 has 15 residues. The V and J ends lost 2 bases and 7 bases respectively, with 15 bases between them. CDR3 in amino acids: CASSLQTLVSNTIYF. In DNA, the CDR3 is TGTGCCAGCAGTTTACAGACTCTTGTCTCGAACACCATATATTTT.

The chain links TRBV4-1 to TRBJ2-3; 14 bases match TRBD2. This CDR3 spans 18 amino acids. The V gene's germline CDR1 is MGHRA and CDR2 YSYEKL. V gave up 2 bases and J gave up 5 bases; unmatched junction bases: 9. The CDR3 protein is CASSQHKTSGGAEDTQYF. As DNA, the CDR3 is TGCGCCAGCAGCCAACACAAGACTAGCGGGGGGGCAGAAGATACGCAGTATTTT.

This chain links TRBV5-1 with TRBJ2-2; tentatively, D is TRBD2 (5 bases). V was clipped by 4 bases and J by 7 bases, with 11 bases between them. Germline V gives CDR1 SGHRS, CDR2 YFSETQ. The length of the CDR3 is 13 residues. As DNA, the CDR3 is TGCGCCAGCAGCGCGAGGGCTAGCGGGGAGCTGTTTTTT. Translated, it gives CASSARASGELFF.

The gene calls are TRBV5-5 and TRBJ2-7; TRBD1 might be the D (5 bases). The V and J ends lost 4 bases and 0 bases respectively, with 8 bases between them. Germline CDR1 SGHKS, CDR2 YYEKEE (reference sequence). This CDR3 region has 13 residues. The CDR3 loop reads CASSDDSSYEQYF. Here the CDR3 DNA reads TGTGCCAGCAGCGACGACAGCTCCTACGAGCAGTACTTC.

The chain recombines TRBV30 with TRBJ2-5; 7 bases line up with TRBD1. Germline V gives CDR1 GTSNPN, CDR2 SVGIG (reference sequence). This CDR3 spans 12 amino acids. After removal of 3 bases from V and 5 bases from J, the junction contained 3 bases not matched to a gene. The CDR3 loop is CAWSRGSETQYF. The CDR3 nucleotides are TGTGCCTGGAGCAGGGGGTCGGAGACCCAGTACTTC.

This chain connects TRBV5-1 to TRBJ1-6; unclear D gene. Germline CDR1 and CDR2: SGHRS and YFSETQ. This CDR3 has 18 amino acids. Deletions cut 4 bases from V and 6 bases from J, with 23 bases between. The chain's CDR3 is CASSEGNIPHSPNSPLHF. CDR3 nucleotide sequence: TGCGCCAGCAGCGAGGGAAACATACCCCACTCCCCTAATTCACCCCTCCACTTT.

The chain employs TRBV6-6 and TRBJ1-2; TRBD1 matches 7 bases. CDR3 length: 14 amino acids. The V gene end was trimmed by 2 bases and the J gene end by 3 bases; junction bases not matched to a gene: 3. Germline V CDR1 and CDR2: MNHNY, SVGAGI (reference sequence). The DNA for the CDR3 is TGTGCCAGCAGTTACGACAGGGCACACTATGGCTACACCTTC. Translating gives CASSYDRAHYGYTF.

The CDR3 reads CASSYPRDSLPLEQYF. DNA for the CDR3: TGTGCCAGCAGCTACCCCCGGGACTCCCTCCCCCTCGAGCAGTACTTC. The chain links TRBV7-9 to TRBJ2-7; tentatively, D is TRBD2 (6 bases). V was clipped by 4 bases and J by 6 bases, with 22 bases between them. The CDR3 loop spans 16 amino acids. Germline assignment: CDR1 SEHNR and CDR2 FQNEAQ (reference sequence).

This clone was picked up one time. This chain uses TRBV9 with TRBJ2-7, with TRBD1 matching 8 bases. Germline CDR1 and CDR2: SGDLS and YYNGEE. Trimming removed 0 bases from V and 12 bases from J; junction bases left unmatched: 8. The CDR3 loop spans 13 amino acids. The DNA of the CDR3 is TGTGCCAGCAGCGTAGGATTGGGGGGACAGGCGTACTTC. Translation gives CASSVGLGGQAYF.

This clone was recorded only once. The chain is built from TRBV2 and TRBJ1-6; maybe TRBD1 (6 bases). Germline CDR1 SNHLY, CDR2 FYNNEI. The CDR3 is 14 residues long. V was clipped by 6 bases and J by 0 bases, with 6 bases between them. The chain's CDR3 is CASRDSSYNSPLHF. For the CDR3, the DNA is TGTGCCAGCAGGGACAGCTCCTATAATTCACCCCTCCACTTT.

V gene TRBV18 combines with J gene TRBJ2-2, with D unresolved. CDR3 length equals 15 residues. Looked up from germline, CDR1 is KGHSH and CDR2 is LQKENI. With 2 bases removed from V and 0 bases from J, the gap between germline ends came to 7 bases. This chain's CDR3 is CASSPGQANTGELFF. For the CDR3, the DNA is TGTGCCAGCTCACCAGGCCAGGCGAACACCGGGGAGCTGTTTTTT.

The chain links TRBV7-9 to TRBJ2-5, with D perhaps matching TRBD1 (5 bases). CDR3 length: 14 residues. CDR1 is SEHNR and CDR2 is FQNEAQ in the germline V gene (reference sequence). V lost 8 bases and J lost 1, with 14 bases in between. CDR3 residues: CASYSPQGQETQYF. CDR3 nucleotide sequence: TGTGCCAGCTACTCCCCTCAGGGCCAAGAGACCCAGTACTTC. Full variable domain (outside the CDR3, taken from reference TRBV7-9 and TRBJ2-5): DTGVSQNPRHKITKRGQNVTFRCDPISEHNRLYWYRQTLGQGPEFLTYFQNEAQLEKSRLLSDRFSAERPKGSFSTLEIQRTEQGDSAMYLCASYSPQGQETQYFGPGTRLLVL.

The chain uses TRBV6-5 and TRBJ1-1; tentative D call: TRBD1 (5 bases). The CDR3 extends over 15 amino acids. Trimming left V 0 bases short and J 4 bases short, with 12 bases between. Looked up from germline, CDR1 is MNHEY and CDR2 is SVGAGI. CDR3 residues: CASSYSPRQGTEAFF. CDR3 coding DNA: TGTGCCAGCAGTTACTCGCCAAGGCAGGGCACTGAAGCTTTCTTT.